This entry concerns a single T cell receptor (beta chain). Ten or more counts support this clonotype. This clone's antigen is unknown. No much larger clone is present one base from it, and per-base qualities are unavailable. The data belong to a study of T-cell reconstitution after alpha-beta-depleted transplantation in children (dated by TCRdb to about 2016). In terms of the full investigation: Using TCR repertoire profiling, the study followed T-cell immune reconstitution in a quantitative way in children after TCRalphabeta/CD19-depleted allogeneic hematopoietic cell transplantation. Broader findings and caveats from the paper: The frequencies of hyperexpanded clones fell over the following months, and after one year, T-cell counts and TCRbeta diversity were mostly attributed to newly produced T cells. In some patients, high TCRbeta diversity at day 60 was attributed to recipient T cells and intrathymic progenitors that had survived conditioning. Apparently early alphabetaT-cell count recovery about two months after transplant reportedly relied on only several hundred rapidly expanded clones derived from non-depleted graft cells.

Sequences MGHRA (CDR1) and YSYEKL (CDR2) are obtained from the germline V gene. The CDR3 spans 13 residues, from the cysteine through the phenylalanine. Only the CDR3 DNA stays, 39 bases, in frame from base 1. V and J lose 2 bases and 4 bases, and a span of 8 bases separates them. Sample treatment or condition, as interpreted from the label and publication: allogeneic hematopoietic cell transplantation with graft depleted of TCRalphabeta T cells and CD19 B cells. Transplant recipients were children who received TCRalphabeta/CD19-depleted allogeneic hematopoietic cell grafts. The method behind the library was PCR. Instrument used: Illumina HiSeq 2500. Molecular barcoding was employed in the preparation of TCR libraries, with unique molecular identifiers being used to normalize TCRbeta repertoire quantification. The public reads were reanalyzed by TCRdb: fastp trimming at Q25, MiXCR alignment, in-frame beta chains only. Each entry merges the rows of one CDR3 protein and shows their most common DNA and genes. This sample comprises 200,000 to 250,000 distinct CDR3 sequences, roughly a tenth of them detected only once. Together, the top ten hold 28% of the sample.

The sequences come from PBMCs, collected before TCRalphabeta/CD19-depleted stem cell transplant. The receptor comes from a child under two years old with acute myeloid leukemia, due to receive a stem cell transplant. The chain links TRBV4-1 with TRBJ2-5; a tentative D match to TRBD2 spans 5 bases. The CDR3 in this case is CASSQTRAETQYF. At the DNA level, the sequence is TGCGCCAGCAGCCAAACGAGGGCAGAGACCCAGTACTTC.